Each of the 12 T cell receptor beta chains below was sequenced from the same sample in a study of blood T cell repertoires in COVID-19. The protocol was immunoSEQ multiplex PCR, while the TCRdb copy is restricted to in-frame clones and leaves out a portion. The data show about 270,000 clones, with approximately 85% seen just once and about 1% held by the top ten. Sequencing was carried out using PBMCs or T cells enriched from blood (not recorded which). The source of these receptors is a woman aged 25-40 years who had recovered from COVID-19.

The gene calls are TRBV11-2 and TRBJ2-3; 11 nucleotides align to TRBD1. CDR1 and CDR2 from the germline V gene are SGHAT and FQNNGV. Unmatched junction bases numbered 6, after V lost 5 bases and J lost 14 bases. This CDR3 spans 12 amino acids. CDR3 amino acids: CASSPGTGGSYF. DNA of the CDR3: TGTGCCAGCAGCCCAGGGACAGGGGGTTCGTATTTT. The variable domain in full, completed from reference TRBV11-2 and TRBJ2-3, reads EAGVAQSPRYKIIEKRQSVAFWCNPISGHATLYWYQQILGQGPKLLIQFQNNGVVDDSQLPKDRFSAERLKGVDSTLKIQPAKLEDSAVYLCASSPGTGGSYFGPGTRLTVL.

V usage is TRBV14 and J usage is TRBJ2-1; no clear D gene. The CDR3 runs 11 residues. CDR1 SGHDN and CDR2 FVKESK come from the germline V gene. Between the trimmed V and J ends, which lost 1 base and 9 bases, there was a span of 4 bases. The CDR3 spells CASSQGLEQFF. DNA of the CDR3: TGTGCCAGCAGCCAAGGACTTGAGCAGTTCTTC.

This clone was found once. The chain employs TRBV3-1 (or the pseudogene TRBV3-2) and TRBJ1-6; no clear D. Germline CDR1 and CDR2: LGHDT and YNNKEL (reference sequence). The V end was cut by 3 bases, the J end by 7 bases, with 10 bases between. The length of the CDR3 is 14 residues. CDR3 DNA: TGTGCCAGCAGCCATCATAGAGGAAATTCACCCCTCCACTTT. Its protein product is CASSHHRGNSPLHF.

Remarks on this clone: The junction departs from germline at one end; a sequencing error may be responsible. CDR3 region: CSVEGGSGTDTQYF. CDR3 nucleotides: TGCAGCGTGGAAGGGGGTTCGGGGACAGATACGCAGTATTTT. The gene calls are TRBV29-1 and TRBJ2-3, with TRBD1 as a possible D gene (6 bases). The CDR3 length is 14 residues. The germline CDR1 and CDR2 sequences are SQVTM and ANQGSEA.

V and J are TRBV9 and TRBJ2-7; 8 bases line up with TRBD2. V gave up 0 bases and J gave up 4 bases; unmatched junction bases: 6. The V gene's germline CDR1 is SGDLS and CDR2 YYNGEE. The CDR3 is 15 residues long. In nucleotides, the CDR3 is TGTGCCAGCAGCGTAGGTGGCGGGAGGACGTACGAGCAGTACTTC. Amino acid sequence: CASSVGGGRTYEQYF.

The rearrangement joins TRBV30 to TRBJ2-2; 7 bases fit TRBD2. Germline trimming cut 0 bases from V and 6 bases from J; bases unmatched to any gene: 10. The CDR3 covers 16 residues. Looked up from germline, CDR1 is GTSNPN and CDR2 is SVGIG (reference sequence). The CDR3 spells CAWSVRGRAGSGELFF. The CDR3 bases are TGTGCCTGGAGTGTACGTGGGAGGGCCGGGTCCGGGGAGCTGTTTTTT.

This clone has just a few counts. One end of the junction varies from germline; a read error may be responsible. The chain is built from TRBV11-2 and TRBJ1-1; 7 bases are shared with TRBD1. Germline assignment: CDR1 SGHAT and CDR2 FQNNGV. This CDR3 contains 18 residues. CDR3 loop: CASRLGSWDSVPNTEAFF. The CDR3 DNA sequence: TGTGCCAGCAGGTTAGGCTCTTGGGACAGCGTCCCAAACACTGAAGCTTTCTTT.

The CDR3 sequence: CASSLRQGLAAQYF. As DNA, the CDR3 is TGTGCCAGCAGTTTGCGTCAGGGACTAGCTGCGCAGTACTTC. This chain joins TRBV27 and TRBJ2-7, with 9 nucleotides matching TRBD2. Per the germline V gene, CDR1 is MNHEY and CDR2 is SMNVEV (reference sequence). The V and J ends lost 3 bases and 9 bases, in that order; junction bases with no gene match: 9. The CDR3 is 14 amino acids.

This sequence joins TRBV7-2 and TRBJ2-2; 7 nucleotides line up with TRBD1. J gave up 5 bases and V 4 bases, and 7 bases lay outside the gene matches. The CDR3 sequence is 15 residues long. Looked up from germline, CDR1 is SGHTA and CDR2 is FQGNSA. The CDR3: CASSSTGAWTGELFF. Here the CDR3 DNA reads TGTGCCAGCAGCTCCACAGGGGCGTGGACCGGGGAGCTGTTTTTT.

The genes are TRBV5-4 and TRBJ1-1; D unclear. V was clipped by 0 bases and J by 3 bases, with 6 bases between them. The CDR3 loop spans 13 amino acids. Germline V gives CDR1 SGHNT, CDR2 YYREEE (reference sequence). The CDR3 region is CASSLESDTEAFF. DNA for the CDR3: TGTGCCAGCAGCTTGGAGTCGGACACTGAAGCTTTCTTT.

This sequence joins TRBV7-9 and TRBJ2-5; D uncertain. Trimming stripped 1 base from V and 7 bases from J, with 10 bases between. From germline, CDR1 is SEHNR and CDR2 FQNEAQ (reference sequence). This CDR3 spans 13 amino acids. The CDR3 DNA sequence: TGTGCCAGCAGCTTAGAAGTGTTGAGGACCCAGTACTTC. Translation: CASSLEVLRTQYF.

This clone was counted a single time. The chain combines TRBV27 with TRBJ1-4; TRBD1 agrees at 7 bases. J gave up 5 bases and V 4 bases, and 1 base lay outside the gene matches. The CDR3 totals 13 residues. Germline assignment: CDR1 MNHEY and CDR2 SMNVEV (reference sequence). CDR3 in amino acids: CASSYRGNEKLFF. In nucleotides, the CDR3 is TGTGCCAGCAGTTACAGGGGAAATGAAAAACTGTTTTTT.